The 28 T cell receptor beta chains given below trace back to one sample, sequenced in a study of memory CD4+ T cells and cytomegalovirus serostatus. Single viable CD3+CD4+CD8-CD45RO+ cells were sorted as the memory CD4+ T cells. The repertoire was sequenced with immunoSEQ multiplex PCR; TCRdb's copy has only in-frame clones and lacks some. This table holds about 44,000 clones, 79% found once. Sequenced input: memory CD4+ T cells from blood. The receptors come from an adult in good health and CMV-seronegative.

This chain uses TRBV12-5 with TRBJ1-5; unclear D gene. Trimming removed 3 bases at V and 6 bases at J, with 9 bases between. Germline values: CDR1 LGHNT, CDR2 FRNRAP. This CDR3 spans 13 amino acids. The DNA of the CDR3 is TGTGCTAGTGGTTTAGAGGCGGGTCAGCCCCAGCATTTT. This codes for CASGLEAGQPQHF.

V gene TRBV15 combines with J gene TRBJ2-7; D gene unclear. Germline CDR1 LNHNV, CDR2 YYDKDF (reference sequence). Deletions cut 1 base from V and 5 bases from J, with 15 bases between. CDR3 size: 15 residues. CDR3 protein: CATSRVLGSAHEQYF. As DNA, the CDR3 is TGTGCCACCAGCAGAGTCCTGGGCTCGGCTCACGAGCAGTACTTC.

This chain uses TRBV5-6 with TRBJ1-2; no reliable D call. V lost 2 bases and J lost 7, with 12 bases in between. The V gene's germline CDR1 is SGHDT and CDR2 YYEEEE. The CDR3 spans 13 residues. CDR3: CASSFEGLGGYTF. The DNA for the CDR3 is TGTGCCAGCAGCTTTGAGGGTTTAGGTGGCTACACCTTC.

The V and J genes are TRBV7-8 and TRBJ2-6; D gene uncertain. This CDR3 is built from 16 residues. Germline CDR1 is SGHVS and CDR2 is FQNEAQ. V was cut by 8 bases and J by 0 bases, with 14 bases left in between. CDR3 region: CASSFQAPSGANVLTF. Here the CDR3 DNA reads TGTGCCAGCTCTTTCCAGGCACCCTCTGGGGCCAACGTCCTGACTTTC.

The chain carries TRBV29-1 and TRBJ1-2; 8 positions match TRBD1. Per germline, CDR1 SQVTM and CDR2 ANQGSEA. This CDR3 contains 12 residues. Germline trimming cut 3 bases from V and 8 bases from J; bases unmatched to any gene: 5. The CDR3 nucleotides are TGCAGCGTTGACCAGGGGGCGGAAGGCTACACCTTC. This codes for CSVDQGAEGYTF.

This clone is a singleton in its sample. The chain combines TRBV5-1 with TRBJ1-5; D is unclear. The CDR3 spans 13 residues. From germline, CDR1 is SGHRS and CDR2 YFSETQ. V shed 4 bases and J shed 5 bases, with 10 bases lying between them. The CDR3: CASSPAPDQPQHF. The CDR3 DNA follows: TGCGCCAGCAGCCCCGCACCGGATCAGCCCCAGCATTTT. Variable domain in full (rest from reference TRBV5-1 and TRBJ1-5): KAGVTQTPRYLIKTRGQQVTLSCSPISGHRSVSWYQQTPGQGLQFLFEYFSETQRNKGNFPGRFSGRQFSNSRSEMNVSTLELGDSALYLCASSPAPDQPQHFGDGTRLSIL.

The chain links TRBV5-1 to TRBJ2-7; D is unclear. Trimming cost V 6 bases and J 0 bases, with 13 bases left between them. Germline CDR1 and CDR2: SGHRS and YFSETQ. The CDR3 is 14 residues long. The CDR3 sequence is CASTPRADSYEQYF. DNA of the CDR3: TGCGCCAGCACCCCCCGGGCCGACTCCTACGAGCAGTACTTC.

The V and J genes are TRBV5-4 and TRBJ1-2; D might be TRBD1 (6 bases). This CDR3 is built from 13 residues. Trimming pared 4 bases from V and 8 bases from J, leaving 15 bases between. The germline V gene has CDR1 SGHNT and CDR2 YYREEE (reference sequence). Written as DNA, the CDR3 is TGTGCCAGCAGCAAGGCCCTAAGGGGGGGCTACACCTTC. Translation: CASSKALRGGYTF. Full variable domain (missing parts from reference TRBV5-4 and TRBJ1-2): ETGVTQSPTHLIKTRGQQVTLRCSSQSGHNTVSWYQQALGQGPQFIFQYYREEENGRGNFPPRFSGLQFPNYSSELNVNALELDDSALYLCASSKALRGGYTFGSGTRLTVV.

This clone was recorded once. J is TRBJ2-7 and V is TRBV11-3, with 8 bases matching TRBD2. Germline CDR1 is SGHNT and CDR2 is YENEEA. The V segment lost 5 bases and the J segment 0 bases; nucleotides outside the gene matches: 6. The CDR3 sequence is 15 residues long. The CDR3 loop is CASSHGLAGSYEQYF. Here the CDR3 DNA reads TGTGCCAGCAGCCACGGGCTAGCGGGCTCCTACGAGCAGTACTTC.

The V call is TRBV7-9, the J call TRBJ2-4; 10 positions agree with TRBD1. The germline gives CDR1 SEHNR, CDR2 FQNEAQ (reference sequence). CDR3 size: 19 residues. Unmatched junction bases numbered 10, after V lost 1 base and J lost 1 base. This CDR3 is CASSLGVGTGERAKNIQYF. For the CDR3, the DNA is TGTGCCAGCAGCTTAGGTGTGGGGACAGGGGAGAGGGCCAAAAACATTCAGTACTTC. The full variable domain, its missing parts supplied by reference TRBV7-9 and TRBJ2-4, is DTGVSQNPRHKITKRGQNVTFRCDPISEHNRLYWYRQTLGQGPEFLTYFQNEAQLEKSRLLSDRFSAERPKGSFSTLEIQRTEQGDSAMYLCASSLGVGTGERAKNIQYFGAGTRLSVL.

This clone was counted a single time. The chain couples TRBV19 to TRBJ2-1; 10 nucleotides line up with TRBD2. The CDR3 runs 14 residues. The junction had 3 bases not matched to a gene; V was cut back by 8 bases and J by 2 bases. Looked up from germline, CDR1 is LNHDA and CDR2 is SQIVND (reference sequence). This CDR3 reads CASWSGRAYNEQFF. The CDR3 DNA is TGTGCCAGTTGGAGCGGGAGGGCCTACAATGAGCAGTTCTTC.

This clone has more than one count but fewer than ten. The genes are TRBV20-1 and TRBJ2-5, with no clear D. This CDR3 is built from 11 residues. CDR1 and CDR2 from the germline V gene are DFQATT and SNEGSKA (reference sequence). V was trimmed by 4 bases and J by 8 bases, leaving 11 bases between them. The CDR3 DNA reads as TGCAGTGCTATGCACCAAAGTACCCAGTACTTC. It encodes CSAMHQSTQYF.

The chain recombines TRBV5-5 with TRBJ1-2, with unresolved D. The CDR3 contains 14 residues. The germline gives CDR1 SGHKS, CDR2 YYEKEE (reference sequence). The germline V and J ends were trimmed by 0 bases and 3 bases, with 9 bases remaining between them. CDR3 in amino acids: CASSLGVGDYGYTF. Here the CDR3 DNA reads TGTGCCAGCAGCTTGGGGGTCGGGGACTATGGCTACACCTTC.

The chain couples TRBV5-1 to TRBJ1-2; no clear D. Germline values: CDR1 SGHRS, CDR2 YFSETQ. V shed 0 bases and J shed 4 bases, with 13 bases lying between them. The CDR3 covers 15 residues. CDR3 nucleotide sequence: TGCGCCAGCAGCTTGGATGGCCGGTCTCTCTATGGCTACACCTTC. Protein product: CASSLDGRSLYGYTF.

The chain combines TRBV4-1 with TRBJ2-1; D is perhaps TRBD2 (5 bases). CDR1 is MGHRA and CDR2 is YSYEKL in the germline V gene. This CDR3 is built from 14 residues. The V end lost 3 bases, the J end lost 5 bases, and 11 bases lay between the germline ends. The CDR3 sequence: CASSHQLGDNEQFF. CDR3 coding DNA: TGCGCCAGCAGCCACCAACTCGGGGACAATGAGCAGTTCTTC.

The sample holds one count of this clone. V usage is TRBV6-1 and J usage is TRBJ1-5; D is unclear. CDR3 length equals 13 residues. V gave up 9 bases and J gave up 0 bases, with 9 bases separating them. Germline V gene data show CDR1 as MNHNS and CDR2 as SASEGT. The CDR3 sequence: CASLLGSNQPQHF. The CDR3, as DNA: TGTGCCAGTCTTTTGGGTAGCAATCAGCCCCAGCATTTT.

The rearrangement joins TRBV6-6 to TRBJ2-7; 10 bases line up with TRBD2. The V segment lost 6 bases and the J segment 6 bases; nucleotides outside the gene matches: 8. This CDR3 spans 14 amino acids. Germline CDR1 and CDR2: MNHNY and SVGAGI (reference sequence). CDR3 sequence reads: CASSPGLARGEQYF. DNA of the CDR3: TGTGCCAGCAGCCCGGGACTAGCGAGAGGCGAGCAGTACTTC.

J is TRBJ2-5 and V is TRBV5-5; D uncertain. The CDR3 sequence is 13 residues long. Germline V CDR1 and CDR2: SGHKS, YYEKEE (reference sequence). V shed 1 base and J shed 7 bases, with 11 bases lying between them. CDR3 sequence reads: CASSLSGPGTQYF. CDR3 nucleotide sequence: TGTGCCAGCAGCTTGTCTGGGCCGGGGACCCAGTACTTC.

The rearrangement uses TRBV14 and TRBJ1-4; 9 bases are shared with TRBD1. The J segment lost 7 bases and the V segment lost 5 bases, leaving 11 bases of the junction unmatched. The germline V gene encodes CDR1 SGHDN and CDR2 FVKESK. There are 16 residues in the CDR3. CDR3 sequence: CASSSLYRGRGEKLFF. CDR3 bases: TGTGCCAGCAGCTCCCTATACAGGGGGCGAGGTGAAAAACTGTTTTTT.

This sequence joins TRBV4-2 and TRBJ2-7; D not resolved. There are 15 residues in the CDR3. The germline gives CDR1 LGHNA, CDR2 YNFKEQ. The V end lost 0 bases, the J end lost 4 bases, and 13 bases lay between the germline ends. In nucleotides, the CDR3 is TGTGCCAGCAGCCAAGATCTGATGTCTCAATACGAGCAGTACTTC. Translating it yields CASSQDLMSQYEQYF.

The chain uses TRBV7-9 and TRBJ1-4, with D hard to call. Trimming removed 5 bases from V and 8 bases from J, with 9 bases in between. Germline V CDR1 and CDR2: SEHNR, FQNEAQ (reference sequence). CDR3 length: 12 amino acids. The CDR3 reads CASSHSPEKLFF. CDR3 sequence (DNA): TGTGCCAGCAGCCATTCCCCCGAAAAACTGTTTTTT.

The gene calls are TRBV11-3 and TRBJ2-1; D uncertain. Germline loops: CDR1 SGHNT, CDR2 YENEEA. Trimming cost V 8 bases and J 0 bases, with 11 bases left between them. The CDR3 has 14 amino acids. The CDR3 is CASAAEFSYNEQFF. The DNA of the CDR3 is TGTGCCAGCGCCGCCGAATTCTCCTACAATGAGCAGTTCTTC.

CDR3 DNA: TGTGCCATCAAACAGCGGGAGCTGGTCAATGAGCAGTTCTTC. Protein: CAIKQRELVNEQFF. The genes are TRBV10-3 and TRBJ2-1; 8 bases are a match to TRBD2. The CDR3 consists of 14 residues. In germline, CDR1 is ENHRY, CDR2 SYGVKD. Trimming cost V 7 bases and J 6 bases; bases outside gene matches: 8.

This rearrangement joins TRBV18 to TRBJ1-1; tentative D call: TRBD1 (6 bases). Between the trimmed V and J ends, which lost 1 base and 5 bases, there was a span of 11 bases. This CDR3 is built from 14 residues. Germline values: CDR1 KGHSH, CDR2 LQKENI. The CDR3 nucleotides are TGTGCCAGCTCACCACTGGGAGGGGGAACTGAAGCTTTCTTT. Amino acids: CASSPLGGGTEAFF.

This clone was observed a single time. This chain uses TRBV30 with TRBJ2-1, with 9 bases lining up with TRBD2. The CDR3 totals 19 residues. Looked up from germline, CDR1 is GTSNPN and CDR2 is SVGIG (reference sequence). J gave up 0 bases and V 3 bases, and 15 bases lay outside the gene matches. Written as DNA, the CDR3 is TGTGCCTGGAGCTACTCTGGTAGCGGGAGCTTGAGCTCCTACAATGAGCAGTTCTTC. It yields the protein CAWSYSGSGSLSSYNEQFF.

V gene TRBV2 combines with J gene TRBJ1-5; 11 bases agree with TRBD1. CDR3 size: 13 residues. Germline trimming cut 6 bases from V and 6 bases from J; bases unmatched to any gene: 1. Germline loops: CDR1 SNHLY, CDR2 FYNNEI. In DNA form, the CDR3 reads TGTGCCAGCAGGGGACAGGGGGTTCAGCCCCAGCATTTT. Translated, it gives CASRGQGVQPQHF.

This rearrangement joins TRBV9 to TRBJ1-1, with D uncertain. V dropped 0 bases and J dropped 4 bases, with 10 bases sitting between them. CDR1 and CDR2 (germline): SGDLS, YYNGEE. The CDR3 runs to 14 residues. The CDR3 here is CASSVVTTFTEAFF. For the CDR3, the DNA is TGTGCCAGCAGCGTAGTTACGACCTTCACTGAAGCTTTCTTT.

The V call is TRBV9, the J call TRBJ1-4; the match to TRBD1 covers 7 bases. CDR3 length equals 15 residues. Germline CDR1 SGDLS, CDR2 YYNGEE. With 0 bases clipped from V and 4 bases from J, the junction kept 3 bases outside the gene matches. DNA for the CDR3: TGTGCCAGCAGCGTAGCGGGACAGCTTAATGAAAAACTGTTTTTT. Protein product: CASSVAGQLNEKLFF.